The 28 T cell receptor beta chains in this list originate from one sample, sequenced in a study of cytomegalovirus exposure and HLA in healthy donors (dated by TCRdb to about 2017). The library was obtained by the immunoSEQ multiplex PCR assay. A mixture of 60 forward primers for TCR Vbeta segments and 13 reverse primers for TCR Jbeta segments was used in the multiplex PCR. As stored in TCRdb, this immuneACCESS dataset retains in-frame rearrangements with V and J assigned. A fraction of the clones does not appear; measured against another copy, unresolved V genes explain less than half of the discrepancy, and the remainder lacks a known reason. For this sample the table gives 140,000 to 150,000 clones, of which almost 85% were detected only once. The top ten constitute around 9.7% of the sample. Sequencing input: PBMCs. Receptors originate from a woman aged 55 to 70 in good health and CMV-seropositive.

This chain uses TRBV5-1 with TRBJ2-5; 9 bases align to TRBD2. The CDR3 totals 14 residues. Germline CDR1 reads SGHRS; CDR2 reads YFSETQ. The trim removed 1 base at V and 4 bases at J, leaving 2 bases unmatched. The CDR3 sequence: CASSLPSGVETQYF. The DNA for the CDR3 is TGCGCCAGCAGCTTGCCTAGCGGGGTAGAGACCCAGTACTTC. Full variable domain (remainder filled in from reference TRBV5-1 and TRBJ2-5): KAGVTQTPRYLIKTRGQQVTLSCSPISGHRSVSWYQQTPGQGLQFLFEYFSETQRNKGNFPGRFSGRQFSNSRSEMNVSTLELGDSALYLCASSLPSGVETQYFGPGTRLLVL.

This sequence joins TRBV27 and TRBJ1-4; no clear D gene. Germline CDR1 is MNHEY and CDR2 is SMNVEV (reference sequence). The CDR3 is 14 amino acids. Deletions cut 4 bases from V and 0 bases from J, with 6 bases between. CDR3 sequence (DNA): TGTGCCAGCAGTTCTTTCGCAACTAATGAAAAACTGTTTTTT. Protein sequence: CASSSFATNEKLFF.

This rearrangement joins TRBV7-9 to TRBJ2-1; 8 nucleotides align to TRBD2. V was pared by 5 bases and J by 8 bases, with 8 bases of the junction left unmatched. The germline CDR1 and CDR2 sequences are SEHNR and FQNEAQ (reference sequence). The CDR3 is 14 amino acids. Written as DNA, the CDR3 is TGTGCCAGCAGCCCACCGACTAGCGTCTATGAGCAGTTCTTC. Amino acids: CASSPPTSVYEQFF.

The chain employs TRBV2 and TRBJ1-1; perhaps TRBD1 as D (6 bases). V was pared by 6 bases and J by 1 base, with 21 bases between. CDR3 length: 17 residues. CDR1 SNHLY and CDR2 FYNNEI come from the germline V gene. The chain's CDR3 is CASSVITGTFPNTEAFF. CDR3 in DNA: TGTGCCAGCAGCGTCATCACTGGGACATTCCCGAACACTGAAGCTTTCTTT. Filled out from reference TRBV2 and TRBJ1-1, the complete variable domain reads EPEVTQTPSHQVTQMGQEVILRCVPISNHLYFYWYRQILGQKVEFLVSFYNNEISEKSEIFDDQFSVERPDGSNFTLKIRSTKLEDSAMYFCASSVITGTFPNTEAFFGQGTRLTVV.

This clone was picked up one time. This sequence joins TRBV30 and TRBJ2-5; 7 bases line up with TRBD1. There are 15 residues in the CDR3. Trimming removed 0 bases from V and 5 bases from J; junction bases left unmatched: 9. CDR1 GTSNPN and CDR2 SVGIG come from the germline V gene (reference sequence). As DNA, the CDR3 is TGTGCCTGGAGTGTACCGACAGGGAATCTCGAGACCCAGTACTTC. Protein: CAWSVPTGNLETQYF. Full variable domain (remainder filled in from reference TRBV30 and TRBJ2-5): SQTIHQWPATLVQPVGSPLSLECTVEGTSNPNLYWYRQAAGRGLQLLFYSVGIGQISSEVPQNLSASRPQDRQFILSSKKLLLSDSGFYLCAWSVPTGNLETQYFGPGTRLLVL.

This clone was counted only a few times. J is TRBJ1-3 and V is TRBV11-2; D not resolved. The CDR3 contains 15 residues. Germline values: CDR1 SGHAT, CDR2 FQNNGV. Deletions cut 1 base from V and 3 bases from J, with 10 bases between. For the CDR3, the DNA is TGTGCCAGCAGCTTAGGGCTCGGAGGTGGAAACACCATATATTTT. Translation gives CASSLGLGGGNTIYF.

This clone has only a few counts. The rearrangement links TRBV19 to TRBJ2-3; TRBD2 matches 7 bases. Germline assignment: CDR1 LNHDA and CDR2 SQIVND (reference sequence). This CDR3 region has 16 residues. The J segment lost 6 bases and the V segment lost 4 bases, leaving 13 bases of the junction unmatched. The CDR3 nucleotides read TGTGCCAGTAGTAGTTCCGGGACTCCCGGGGGGGATACGCAGTATTTT. Protein product: CASSSSGTPGGDTQYF.

The rearrangement uses TRBV5-1 and TRBJ2-7; 9 bases match TRBD2. CDR1 SGHRS and CDR2 YFSETQ come from the germline V gene. The CDR3 sequence is 16 residues long. Germline trimming cut 4 bases from V and 1 base from J; bases unmatched to any gene: 9. Written as DNA, the CDR3 is TGCGCCAGCAGCCCGTTCGAGACTAGCGGATCCTACGAGCAGTACTTC. Residues: CASSPFETSGSYEQYF.

The CDR3 here is CASSFSGSNTQYF. The CDR3 bases are TGTGCCAGCAGCTTCTCCGGTAGCAATACGCAGTATTTT. The rearrangement uses TRBV7-2 and TRBJ2-3; D remains unclear. The CDR3 spans 13 residues. The V gene lost 3 bases and the J gene lost 7 bases, with 11 bases spanning the gap. Germline V gene lookup returns CDR1 SGHTA and CDR2 FQGNSA.

The genes are TRBV27 and TRBJ2-5; D call uncertain. With the DNA end fitting TRBJ2-7 better, the J assignment may be wrong. CDR1 is MNHEY and CDR2 is SMNVEV in the germline V gene (reference sequence). The length of the CDR3 is 13 residues. CDR3 DNA sequence: TGTGCCAGCAGCCCCAGGCCGCGCTACGAGCAGTACTTC. As protein: CASSPRPRYEQYF.

The CDR3 DNA sequence: TGTGCCAGCTCACCATGGGGCAAAAAGAACACCGGGGAGCTGTTTTTT. Translating it yields CASSPWGKKNTGELFF. This chain connects TRBV18 to TRBJ2-2; D is perhaps TRBD1 (5 bases). The CDR3 loop spans 16 amino acids. Germline loops: CDR1 KGHSH, CDR2 LQKENI. Deletions cut 2 bases from V and 1 base from J, with 11 bases between.

Concerning this clone: Additional DNA sequences in this sample encode the identical CDR3. The genes are TRBV19 and TRBJ1-3, with TRBD1 matching 9 bases. The CDR3 spans 13 residues. The germline V gene encodes CDR1 LNHDA and CDR2 SQIVND (reference sequence). V trimming: 10 bases; J trimming: 4 bases; junction bases outside the gene matches: 5. The CDR3 bases are TGTGCCACTCGAGGGACAGGGGGAAACACCATATATTTT. It translates to CATRGTGGNTIYF. The whole variable domain, filled in from reference TRBV19 and TRBJ1-3, reads DGGITQSPKYLFRKEGQNVTLSCEQNLNHDAMYWYRQDPGQGLRLIYYSQIVNDFQKGDIAEGYSVSREKKESFPLTVTSAQKNPTAFYLCATRGTGGNTIYFGEGSWLTVV.

The CDR3 sequence: CASRDSLYSNQPQHF. The CDR3 region has the DNA TGTGCCAGCAGGGACAGCCTCTATAGCAATCAGCCCCAGCATTTT. The V gene is TRBV28, the J gene TRBJ1-5; weak D call: TRBD1 (6 bases). The V gene lost 6 bases and the J gene lost 0 bases, with 12 bases spanning the gap. The V gene's germline CDR1 is MDHEN and CDR2 SYDVKM. The CDR3 covers 15 residues.

This clone has just one count. Other DNA sequences of this sample code for an identical CDR3. The genes are TRBV7-2 and TRBJ2-3; D remains unclear. Looked up from germline, CDR1 is SGHTA and CDR2 is FQGNSA. The V gene lost 6 bases and the J gene lost 1 base, with 5 bases spanning the gap. The CDR3 has 12 amino acids. CDR3 amino acids: CASSLRTDTQYF. The CDR3, as DNA: TGTGCCAGCAGTCTCCGCACAGATACGCAGTATTTT.

The chain is built from TRBV7-2 and TRBJ2-7, with 11 bases identical to TRBD2. Germline trimming cut 5 bases from V and 4 bases from J; bases unmatched to any gene: 7. Germline V gene sequence: CDR1 SGHTA, CDR2 FQGNSA. CDR3 length: 15 amino acids. CDR3 amino acids: CASSQIAGGGYEQYF. The CDR3 DNA reads TGTGCCAGCAGCCAGATAGCGGGAGGGGGGTACGAGCAGTACTTC.

This rearrangement joins TRBV6-5 to TRBJ2-1; the D is unclear. CDR3 length equals 15 residues. Trimming left V 2 bases short and J 6 bases short, with 14 bases between. Germline V gene sequence: CDR1 MNHEY, CDR2 SVGAGI. CDR3 protein: CASSYHPAALNEQFF. For the CDR3, the DNA is TGTGCCAGCAGTTACCACCCCGCGGCTCTCAATGAGCAGTTCTTC.

V is TRBV10-3 and J is TRBJ2-1, with 9 bases matching TRBD1. The CDR3 has 13 residues. CDR1 is ENHRY, CDR2 SYGVKD, per germline. V was clipped by 6 bases and J by 9 bases; unmatched bases: 6. This CDR3 is CAIRGTGSGEQFF. CDR3 bases: TGTGCCATCAGAGGGACAGGGAGCGGTGAGCAGTTCTTC.

The CDR3 coding sequence is TGTGCCAGCAGTGGCGGGCCTTTAGCGGGGGGCGAGACCCAGTACTTC. Translating it yields CASSGGPLAGGETQYF. The J gene is TRBJ2-5, the V gene TRBV6-1; 10 positions match TRBD2. After removal of 4 bases from V and 5 bases from J, the junction contained 10 bases not matched to a gene. Germline CDR1 and CDR2: MNHNS and SASEGT. CDR3 length: 16 residues.

This clone has only a few counts. The chain combines TRBV7-9 with TRBJ1-2; the D gene is possibly TRBD1 (5 bases). The CDR3 is 13 residues long. CDR1 and CDR2 (germline): SEHNR, FQNEAQ (reference sequence). V was pared by 7 bases and J by 4 bases, with 13 bases between. This CDR3 reads CASTDQGLYGYTF. As DNA, the CDR3 is TGTGCCAGCACGGACCAGGGACTCTATGGCTACACCTTC.

This sequence joins TRBV5-1 and TRBJ2-3; tentative D call: TRBD2 (6 bases). This CDR3 is 16 amino acids long. Germline-derived CDR1 and CDR2 are SGHRS and YFSETQ. V was shortened by 2 bases and J by 3 bases, with 16 bases between the two germline ends. Here the CDR3 DNA reads TGCGCCAGCAGCTTTGCGCCAGTGGGAGGAACAGATACGCAGTATTTT. Protein sequence: CASSFAPVGGTDTQYF.

This chain uses TRBV30 with TRBJ2-2, with D perhaps matching TRBD2 (6 bases). Germline CDR1 GTSNPN, CDR2 SVGIG (reference sequence). The CDR3 is made up of 11 amino acids. V gave up 6 bases and J gave up 7 bases, with 9 bases separating them. The CDR3 DNA follows: TGTGCCTGCACGGGGGTCGGGGAGCTGTTTTTT. Its protein is CACTGVGELFF.

The chain carries TRBV5-4 and TRBJ2-2; no reliable D call. The CDR3 length is 14 residues. The V end was cut by 1 base, the J end by 1 base, with 5 bases between. Germline V CDR1 and CDR2: SGHNT, YYREEE (reference sequence). CDR3 in DNA: TGTGCCAGCAGCTTGTCCCAGAACACCGGGGAGCTGTTTTTT. Translated, it gives CASSLSQNTGELFF.

The chain uses TRBV6-4 and TRBJ2-2; 8 nucleotides line up with TRBD2. Looked up from germline, CDR1 is MRHNA and CDR2 is SNTAGT. Trimming removed 6 bases from V and 4 bases from J; junction bases left unmatched: 7. This CDR3 is 15 amino acids long. The CDR3 DNA is TGTGCCAGCAGCCTGGGACTAGGTGGCACCGGGGAGCTGTTTTTT. The encoded protein is CASSLGLGGTGELFF.

This chain connects TRBV2 to TRBJ1-3; D is possibly TRBD1 (5 bases). This CDR3 contains 15 residues. Trimming cost V 7 bases and J 4 bases, with 17 bases left between them. Germline CDR1 and CDR2: SNHLY and FYNNEI. CDR3 nucleotides: TGTGCCAGCAAGATGGGGCGGGAAGGAGGAAACACCATATATTTT. It is translated as CASKMGREGGNTIYF.

The chain links TRBV6-1 to TRBJ2-3; D gene uncertain. Germline V gene data show CDR1 as MNHNS and CDR2 as SASEGT. The germline V and J ends were trimmed by 9 bases and 1 base, with 17 bases remaining between them. This CDR3 region has 15 residues. CDR3 protein: CASGSMARRTDTQYF. CDR3 sequence (DNA): TGTGCCAGTGGATCGATGGCCAGGCGCACAGATACGCAGTATTTT.

V gene TRBV28 combines with J gene TRBJ2-7, with 9 bases matching TRBD1. The CDR3 totals 15 residues. The V and J ends lost 8 bases and 5 bases, in that order; junction bases with no gene match: 13. Germline V gene data show CDR1 as MDHEN and CDR2 as SYDVKM. CDR3 sequence (DNA): TGTGCCAGCTCCTCAGCGGGGACAGGGAGCCACGAGCAGTACTTC. This codes for CASSSAGTGSHEQYF.

V usage is TRBV6-5 and J usage is TRBJ1-4; D might be TRBD1 (5 bases). The germline CDR1 and CDR2 sequences are MNHEY and SVGAGI. CDR3 size: 13 residues. With 5 bases removed from V and 4 bases from J, the gap between germline ends came to 8 bases. CDR3 nucleotides: TGTGCCAGCAGTCGGGGGGTTAATGAAAAACTGTTTTTT. It is translated as CASSRGVNEKLFF.

CDR3 residues: CASSHRGASNEKLFF. The CDR3 nucleotides read TGCGCCAGCAGCCATCGGGGGGCTTCTAATGAAAAACTGTTTTTT. This rearrangement joins TRBV4-3 to TRBJ1-4; maybe TRBD1 (6 bases). The CDR3 runs 15 residues. V lost 3 bases and J 3 bases, leaving 11 bases between the germline ends. Per germline, CDR1 LGHNA and CDR2 YSLEER.